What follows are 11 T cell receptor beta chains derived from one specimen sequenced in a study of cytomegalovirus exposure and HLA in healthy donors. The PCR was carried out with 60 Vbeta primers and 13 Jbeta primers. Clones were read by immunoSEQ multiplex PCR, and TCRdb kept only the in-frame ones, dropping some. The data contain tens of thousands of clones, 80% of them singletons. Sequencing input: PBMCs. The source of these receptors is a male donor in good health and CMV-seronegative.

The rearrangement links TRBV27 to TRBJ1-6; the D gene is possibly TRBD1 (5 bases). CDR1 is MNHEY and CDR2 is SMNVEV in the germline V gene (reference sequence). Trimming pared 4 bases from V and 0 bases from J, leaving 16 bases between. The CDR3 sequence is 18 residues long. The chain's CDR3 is CASSSQEFSSSYNSPLHF. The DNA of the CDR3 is TGTGCCAGCAGTTCACAGGAATTCTCGAGCTCCTATAATTCACCCCTCCACTTT.

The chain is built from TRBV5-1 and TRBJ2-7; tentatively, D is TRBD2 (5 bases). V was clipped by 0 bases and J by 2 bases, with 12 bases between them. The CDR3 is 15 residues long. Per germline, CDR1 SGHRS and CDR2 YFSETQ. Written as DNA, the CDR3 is TGCGCCAGCAGCTTGGGGGCGGGCGGAACCTACGAGCAGTACTTC. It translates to CASSLGAGGTYEQYF. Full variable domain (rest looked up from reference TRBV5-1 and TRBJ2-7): KAGVTQTPRYLIKTRGQQVTLSCSPISGHRSVSWYQQTPGQGLQFLFEYFSETQRNKGNFPGRFSGRQFSNSRSEMNVSTLELGDSALYLCASSLGAGGTYEQYFGPGTRLTVT.

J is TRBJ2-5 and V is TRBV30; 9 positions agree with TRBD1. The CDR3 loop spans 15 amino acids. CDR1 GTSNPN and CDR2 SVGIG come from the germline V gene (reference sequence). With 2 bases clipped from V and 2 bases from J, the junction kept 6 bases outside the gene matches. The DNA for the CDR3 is TGTGCCTGGAGTTCACACAGGGGGCGTCAAGAGACCCAGTACTTC. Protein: CAWSSHRGRQETQYF.

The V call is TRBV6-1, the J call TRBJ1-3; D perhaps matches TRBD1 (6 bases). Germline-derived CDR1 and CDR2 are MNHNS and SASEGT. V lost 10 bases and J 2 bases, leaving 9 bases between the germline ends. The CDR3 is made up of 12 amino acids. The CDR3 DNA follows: TGTGCCATACAGGGCCCTGGAAACACCATATATTTT. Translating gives CAIQGPGNTIYF.

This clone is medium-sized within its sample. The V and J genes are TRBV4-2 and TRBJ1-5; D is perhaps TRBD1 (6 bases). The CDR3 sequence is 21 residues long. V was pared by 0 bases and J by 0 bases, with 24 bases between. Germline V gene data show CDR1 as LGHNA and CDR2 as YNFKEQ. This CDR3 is CASSQDRAFGDTRSSNQPQHF. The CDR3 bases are TGTGCCAGCAGCCAAGACAGGGCTTTTGGGGACACCCGATCTAGCAATCAGCCCCAGCATTTT.

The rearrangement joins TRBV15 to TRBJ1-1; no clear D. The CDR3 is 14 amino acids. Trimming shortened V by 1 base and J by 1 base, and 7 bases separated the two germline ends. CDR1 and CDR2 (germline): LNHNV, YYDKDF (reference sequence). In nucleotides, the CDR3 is TGTGCCACCAGCAGAGGTCAGGAGAACACTGAAGCTTTCTTT. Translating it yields CATSRGQENTEAFF.

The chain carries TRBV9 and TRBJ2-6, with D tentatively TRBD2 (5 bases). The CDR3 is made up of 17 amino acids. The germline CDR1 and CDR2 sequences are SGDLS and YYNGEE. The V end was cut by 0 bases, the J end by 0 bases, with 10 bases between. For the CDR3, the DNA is TGTGCCAGCAGCGTAGGACTGGGGAGCTCTGGGGCCAACGTCCTGACTTTC. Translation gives CASSVGLGSSGANVLTF.

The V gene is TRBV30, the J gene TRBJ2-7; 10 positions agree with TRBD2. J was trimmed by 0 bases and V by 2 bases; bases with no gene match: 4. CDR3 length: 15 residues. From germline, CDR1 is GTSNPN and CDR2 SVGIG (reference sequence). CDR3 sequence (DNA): TGTGCCTGGAGTTATAGCGGGGGGCTCTCCTACGAGCAGTACTTC. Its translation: CAWSYSGGLSYEQYF.

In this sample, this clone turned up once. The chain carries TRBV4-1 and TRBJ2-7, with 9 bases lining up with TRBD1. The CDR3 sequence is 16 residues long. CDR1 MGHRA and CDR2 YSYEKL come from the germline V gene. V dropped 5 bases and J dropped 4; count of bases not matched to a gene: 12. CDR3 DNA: TGCGCCAGCAGCTCCCAGCCGGACAGGGGACTATACGAGCAGTACTTC. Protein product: CASSSQPDRGLYEQYF.

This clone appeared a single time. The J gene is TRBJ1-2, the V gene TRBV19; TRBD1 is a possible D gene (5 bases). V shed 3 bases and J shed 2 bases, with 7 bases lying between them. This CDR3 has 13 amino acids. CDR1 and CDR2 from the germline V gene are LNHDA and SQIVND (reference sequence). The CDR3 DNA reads TGTGCCAGTAGTATTAAGGGGAACTATGGCTACACCTTC. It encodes CASSIKGNYGYTF.

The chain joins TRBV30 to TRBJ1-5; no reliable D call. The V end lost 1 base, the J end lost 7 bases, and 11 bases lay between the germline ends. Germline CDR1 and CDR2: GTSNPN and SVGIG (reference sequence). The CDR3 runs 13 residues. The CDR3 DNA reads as TGTGCCTGGAGTGGGGAGGGAAAGCAGCCCCAGCATTTT. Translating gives CAWSGEGKQPQHF.